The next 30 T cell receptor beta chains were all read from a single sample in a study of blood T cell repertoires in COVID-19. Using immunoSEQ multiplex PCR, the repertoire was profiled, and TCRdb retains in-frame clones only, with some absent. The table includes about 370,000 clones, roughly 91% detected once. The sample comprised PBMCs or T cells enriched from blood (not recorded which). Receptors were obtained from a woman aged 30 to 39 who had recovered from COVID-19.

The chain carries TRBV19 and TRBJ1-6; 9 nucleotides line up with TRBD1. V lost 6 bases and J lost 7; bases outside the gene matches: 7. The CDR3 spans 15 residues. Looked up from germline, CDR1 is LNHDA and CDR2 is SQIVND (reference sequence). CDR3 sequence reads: CASSRTGEGNSPLHF. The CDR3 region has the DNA TGTGCCAGTAGCAGGACAGGGGAGGGCAATTCACCCCTCCACTTT.

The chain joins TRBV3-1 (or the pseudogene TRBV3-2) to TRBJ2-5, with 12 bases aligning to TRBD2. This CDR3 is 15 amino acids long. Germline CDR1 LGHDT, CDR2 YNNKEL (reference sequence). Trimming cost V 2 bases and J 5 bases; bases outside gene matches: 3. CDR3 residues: CASSQLAGGSETQYF. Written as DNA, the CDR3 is TGTGCCAGCAGCCAACTAGCGGGAGGGAGTGAGACCCAGTACTTC.

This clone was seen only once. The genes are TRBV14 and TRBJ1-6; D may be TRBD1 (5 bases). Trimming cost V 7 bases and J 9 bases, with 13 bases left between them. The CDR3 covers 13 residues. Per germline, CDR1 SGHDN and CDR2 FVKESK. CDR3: CASTEQGGSPLHF. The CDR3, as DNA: TGTGCCAGCACAGAGCAGGGCGGTTCACCCCTCCACTTT.

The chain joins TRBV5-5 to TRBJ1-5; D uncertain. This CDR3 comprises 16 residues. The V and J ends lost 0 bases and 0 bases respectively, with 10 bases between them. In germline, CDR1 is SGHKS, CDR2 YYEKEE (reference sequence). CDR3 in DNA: TGTGCCAGCAGCTTGGGTGTGGGCTATAGCAATCAGCCCCAGCATTTT. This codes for CASSLGVGYSNQPQHF. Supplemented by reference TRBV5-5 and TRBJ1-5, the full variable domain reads DAGVTQSPTHLIKTRGQQVTLRCSPISGHKSVSWYQQVLGQGPQFIFQYYEKEERGRGNFPDRFSARQFPNYSSELNVNALLLGDSALYLCASSLGVGYSNQPQHFGDGTRLSIL.

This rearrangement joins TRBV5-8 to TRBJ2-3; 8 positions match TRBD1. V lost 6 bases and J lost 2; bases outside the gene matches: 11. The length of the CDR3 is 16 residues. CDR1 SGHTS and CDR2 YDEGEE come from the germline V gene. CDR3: CASKALAGQDTDTQYF. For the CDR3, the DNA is TGTGCCAGCAAGGCGTTGGCGGGACAGGACACAGATACGCAGTATTTT.

Here the CDR3 DNA reads TGTGCCACCAGCGGCGAGGCAGGGGGCTTAGTTGAAAATCAGCCCCAGCATTTT. Translation: CATSGEAGGLVENQPQHF. The chain carries TRBV15 and TRBJ1-5; 8 nucleotides line up with TRBD1. The length of the CDR3 is 18 residues. Germline V gene sequence: CDR1 LNHNV, CDR2 YYDKDF (reference sequence). Germline trimming cut 5 bases from V and 4 bases from J; bases unmatched to any gene: 16.

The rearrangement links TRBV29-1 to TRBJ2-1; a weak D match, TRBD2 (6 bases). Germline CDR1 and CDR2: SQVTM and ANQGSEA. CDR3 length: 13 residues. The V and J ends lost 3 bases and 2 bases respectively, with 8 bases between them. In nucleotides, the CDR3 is TGCAGCGTTGATTCGGGGGCCTACAATGAGCAGTTCTTC. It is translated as CSVDSGAYNEQFF.

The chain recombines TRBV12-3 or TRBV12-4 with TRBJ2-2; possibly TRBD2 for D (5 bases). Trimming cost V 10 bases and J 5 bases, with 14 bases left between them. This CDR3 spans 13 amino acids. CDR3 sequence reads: CATLFWETGELFF. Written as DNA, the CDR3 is TGTGCCACCCTTTTCTGGGAGACCGGGGAGCTGTTTTTT.

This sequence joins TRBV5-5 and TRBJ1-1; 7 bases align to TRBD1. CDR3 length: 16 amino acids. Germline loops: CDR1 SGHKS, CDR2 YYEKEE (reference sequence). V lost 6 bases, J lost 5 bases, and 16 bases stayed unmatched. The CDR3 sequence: CASIPEIYRGGTEAFF. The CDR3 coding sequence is TGTGCCAGCATCCCGGAAATTTACAGGGGTGGAACTGAAGCTTTCTTT. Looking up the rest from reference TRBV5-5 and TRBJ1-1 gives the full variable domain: DAGVTQSPTHLIKTRGQQVTLRCSPISGHKSVSWYQQVLGQGPQFIFQYYEKEERGRGNFPDRFSARQFPNYSSELNVNALLLGDSALYLCASIPEIYRGGTEAFFGQGTRLTVV.

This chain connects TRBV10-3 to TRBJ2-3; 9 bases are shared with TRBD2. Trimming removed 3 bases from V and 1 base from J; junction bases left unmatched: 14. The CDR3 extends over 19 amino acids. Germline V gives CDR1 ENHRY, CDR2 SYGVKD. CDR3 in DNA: TGTGCCATCAGTGACCCCGCCCGCCCCTTAGCGGGGGGCACAGATACGCAGTATTTT. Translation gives CAISDPARPLAGGTDTQYF.

The CDR3 DNA is TGTGCCAGCCTTCCGAACAGGCTGGACATTCAGTACTTC. This gives the protein CASLPNRLDIQYF. The chain is built from TRBV28 and TRBJ2-4, with TRBD1 as a possible D gene (5 bases). The V end lost 8 bases, the J end lost 8 bases, and 16 bases lay between the germline ends. This CDR3 has 13 amino acids. Germline values: CDR1 MDHEN, CDR2 SYDVKM.

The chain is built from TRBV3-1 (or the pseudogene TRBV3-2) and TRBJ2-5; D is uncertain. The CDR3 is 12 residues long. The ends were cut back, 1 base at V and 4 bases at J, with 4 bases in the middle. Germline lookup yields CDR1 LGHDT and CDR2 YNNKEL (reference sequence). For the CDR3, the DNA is TGTGCCAGCAGCCAAGCGCGAGAGACCCAGTACTTC. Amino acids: CASSQARETQYF.

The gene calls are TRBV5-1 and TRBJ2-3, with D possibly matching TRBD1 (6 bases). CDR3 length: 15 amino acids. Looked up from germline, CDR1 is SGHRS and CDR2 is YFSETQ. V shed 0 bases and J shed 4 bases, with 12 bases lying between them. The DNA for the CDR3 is TGCGCCAGCAGCTTGGTACAGGGCCTGCCAGATACGCAGTATTTT. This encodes CASSLVQGLPDTQYF.

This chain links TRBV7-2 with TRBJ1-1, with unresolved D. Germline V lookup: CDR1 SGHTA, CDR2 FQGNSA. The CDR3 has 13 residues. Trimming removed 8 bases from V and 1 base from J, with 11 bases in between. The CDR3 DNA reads TGTGCCAGCCCCACCGGAGGGAACACTGAAGCTTTCTTT. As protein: CASPTGGNTEAFF.

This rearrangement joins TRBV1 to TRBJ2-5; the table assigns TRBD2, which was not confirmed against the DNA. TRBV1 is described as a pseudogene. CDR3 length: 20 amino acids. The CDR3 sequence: CTSSQDAGVTTSLYQETQYF. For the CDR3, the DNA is TGCACCAGCAGCCAAGATGCCGGGGTGACAACCAGTCTGTACCAAGAGACCCAGTACTTC.

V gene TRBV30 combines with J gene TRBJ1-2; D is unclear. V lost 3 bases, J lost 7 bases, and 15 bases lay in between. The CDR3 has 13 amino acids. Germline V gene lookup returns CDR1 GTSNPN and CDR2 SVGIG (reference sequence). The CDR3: CAWSAWAGPGYTF. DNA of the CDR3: TGTGCCTGGAGCGCGTGGGCAGGTCCTGGCTACACCTTC.

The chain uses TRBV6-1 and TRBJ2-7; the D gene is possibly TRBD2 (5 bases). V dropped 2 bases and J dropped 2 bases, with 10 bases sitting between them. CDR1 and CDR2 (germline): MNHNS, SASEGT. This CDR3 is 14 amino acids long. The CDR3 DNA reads TGTGCCAGCAGTGAATGGGAGAAAACCTACGAGCAGTACTTC. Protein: CASSEWEKTYEQYF.

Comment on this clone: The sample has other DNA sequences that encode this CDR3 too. CDR3 sequence: CASSSYYEQYF. For the CDR3, the DNA is TGTGCCAGCAGCAGTTATTACGAGCAGTACTTC. The chain recombines TRBV27 with TRBJ2-7; unclear D gene. Germline V gene data show CDR1 as MNHEY and CDR2 as SMNVEV (reference sequence). This CDR3 is 11 amino acids long. The V end lost 6 bases, the J end lost 4 bases, and 7 bases lay between the germline ends.

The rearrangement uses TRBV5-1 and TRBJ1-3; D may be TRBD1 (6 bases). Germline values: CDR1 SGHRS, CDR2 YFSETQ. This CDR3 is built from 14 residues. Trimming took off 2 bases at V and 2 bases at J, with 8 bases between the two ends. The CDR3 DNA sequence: TGCGCCAGCAGCTTACCAGGGGCTGGAAACACCATATATTTT. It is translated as CASSLPGAGNTIYF.

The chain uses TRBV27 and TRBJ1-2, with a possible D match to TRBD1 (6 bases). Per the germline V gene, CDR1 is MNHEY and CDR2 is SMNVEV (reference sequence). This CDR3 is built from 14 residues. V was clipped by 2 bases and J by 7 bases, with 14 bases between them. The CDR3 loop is CASSLRGQRGGYTF. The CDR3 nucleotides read TGTGCCAGCAGTTTAAGAGGACAGAGGGGTGGCTACACCTTC.

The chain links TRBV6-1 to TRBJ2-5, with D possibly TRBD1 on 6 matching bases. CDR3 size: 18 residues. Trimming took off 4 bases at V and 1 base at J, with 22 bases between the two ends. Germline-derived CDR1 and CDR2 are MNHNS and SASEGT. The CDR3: CASSVSRVGHWAQETQYF. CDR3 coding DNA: TGTGCCAGCAGTGTCTCTAGGGTGGGACACTGGGCCCAAGAGACCCAGTACTTC.

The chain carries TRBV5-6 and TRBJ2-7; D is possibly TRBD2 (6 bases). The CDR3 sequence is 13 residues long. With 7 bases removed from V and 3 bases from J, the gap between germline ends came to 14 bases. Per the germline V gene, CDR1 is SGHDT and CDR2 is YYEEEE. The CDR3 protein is CASWPAGRYEQYF. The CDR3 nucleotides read TGTGCCAGCTGGCCAGCGGGCCGCTACGAGCAGTACTTC. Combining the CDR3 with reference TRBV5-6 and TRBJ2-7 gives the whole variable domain DAGVTQSPTHLIKTRGQQVTLRCSPKSGHDTVSWYQQALGQGPQFIFQYYEEEERQRGNFPDRFSGHQFPNYSSELNVNALLLGDSALYLCASWPAGRYEQYFGPGTRLTVT.

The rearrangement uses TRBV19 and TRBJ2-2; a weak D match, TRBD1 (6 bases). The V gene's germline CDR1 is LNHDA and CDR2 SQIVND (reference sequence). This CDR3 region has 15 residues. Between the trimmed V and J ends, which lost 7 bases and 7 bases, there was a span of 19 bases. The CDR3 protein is CASTHTRGRVGELFF. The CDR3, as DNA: TGTGCCAGTACCCATACCAGGGGACGGGTCGGGGAGCTGTTTTTT.

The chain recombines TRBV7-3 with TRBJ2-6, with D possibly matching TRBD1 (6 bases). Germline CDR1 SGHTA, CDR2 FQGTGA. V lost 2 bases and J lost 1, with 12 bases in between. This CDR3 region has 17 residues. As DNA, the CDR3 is TGTGCCAGCAGCTTATTGGGGGCCGGGTCTGGGGCCAACGTCCTGACTTTC. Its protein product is CASSLLGAGSGANVLTF.

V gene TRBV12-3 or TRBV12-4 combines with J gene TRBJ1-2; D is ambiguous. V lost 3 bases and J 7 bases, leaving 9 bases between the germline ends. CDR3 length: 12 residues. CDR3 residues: CASSFVSGGYTF. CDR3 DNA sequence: TGTGCCAGCAGTTTCGTTTCGGGTGGCTACACCTTC.

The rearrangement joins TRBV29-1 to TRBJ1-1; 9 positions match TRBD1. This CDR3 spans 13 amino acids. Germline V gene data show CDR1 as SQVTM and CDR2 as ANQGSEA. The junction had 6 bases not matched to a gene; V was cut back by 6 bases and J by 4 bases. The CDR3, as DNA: TGCAGCGTGAGGGACAGGGATCTCACTGAAGCTTTCTTT. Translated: CSVRDRDLTEAFF. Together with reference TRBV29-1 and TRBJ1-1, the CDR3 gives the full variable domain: SAVISQKPSRDICQRGTSLTIQCQVDSQVTMMFWYRQQPGQSLTLIATANQGSEATYESGFVIDKFPISRPNLTFSTLTVSNMSPEDSSIYLCSVRDRDLTEAFFGQGTRLTVV.

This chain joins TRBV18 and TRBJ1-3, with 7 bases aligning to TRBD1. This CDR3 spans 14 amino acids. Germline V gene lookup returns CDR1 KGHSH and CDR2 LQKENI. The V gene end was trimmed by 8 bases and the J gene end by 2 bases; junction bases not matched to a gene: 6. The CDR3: CASDSGTAGNTIYF. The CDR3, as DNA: TGTGCCAGCGATAGCGGGACAGCTGGAAACACCATATATTTT. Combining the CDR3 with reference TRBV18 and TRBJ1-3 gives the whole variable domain NAGVMQNPRHLVRRRGQEARLRCSPMKGHSHVYWYRQLPEEGLKFMVYLQKENIIDESGMPKERFSAEFPKEGPSILRIQQVVRGDSAAYFCASDSGTAGNTIYFGEGSWLTVV.

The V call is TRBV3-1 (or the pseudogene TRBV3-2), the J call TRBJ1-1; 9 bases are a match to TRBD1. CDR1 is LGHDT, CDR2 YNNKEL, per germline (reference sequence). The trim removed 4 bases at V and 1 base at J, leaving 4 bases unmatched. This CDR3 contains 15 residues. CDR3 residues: CASSRPTGGNTEAFF. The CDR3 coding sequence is TGTGCCAGCAGCCGCCCGACAGGGGGGAACACTGAAGCTTTCTTT.

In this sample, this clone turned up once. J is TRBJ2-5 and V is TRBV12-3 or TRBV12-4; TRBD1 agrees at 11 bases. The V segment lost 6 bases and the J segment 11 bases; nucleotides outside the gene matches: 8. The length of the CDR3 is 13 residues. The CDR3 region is CASSQGTGGRQYF. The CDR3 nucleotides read TGTGCCAGCAGCCAAGGGACAGGGGGAAGGCAGTACTTC.

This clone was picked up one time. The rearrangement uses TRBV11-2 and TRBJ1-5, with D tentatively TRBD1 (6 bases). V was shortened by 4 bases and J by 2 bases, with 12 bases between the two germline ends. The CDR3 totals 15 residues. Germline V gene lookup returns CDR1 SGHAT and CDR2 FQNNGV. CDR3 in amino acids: CASSSTGNGNQPQHF. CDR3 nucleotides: TGTGCCAGCAGCTCAACAGGGAATGGCAATCAGCCCCAGCATTTT.